This TCR beta chain is from a study of T cell changes during pregnancy in multiple sclerosis. TCRdb keeps only in-frame clones here, not all; method: immunoSEQ multiplex PCR. The sample records 100,000 or so clones, about 92% being singletons. V lost 2 bases, J lost 1 base, and 4 bases stayed unmatched. Per the germline V gene, CDR1 is MDHEN and CDR2 is SYDVKM. This CDR3 comprises 15 residues. The chain carries TRBV28 and TRBJ2-7; 8 bases are a match to TRBD2. The input for sequencing was peripheral blood, taken in the second trimester of pregnancy. The receptor comes from a female donor with multiple sclerosis, enrolled in a pregnancy study. The CDR3 sequence is CASSLETSVSYEQYF. Written as DNA, the CDR3 is TGTGCCAGCAGTTTAGAGACTAGCGTTTCCTACGAGCAGTACTTC.